The 24 T cell receptor beta chains below were found in one sample sequenced in a study of beta chain features in type 1 diabetes. TCRB transcripts that were expressed got sequenced, as all of the isolated RNA had been reverse transcribed. TCRdb's table, derived via immunoSEQ multiplex PCR, lists solely in-frame clones and lacks some. Of hundreds of thousands of clones listed, around 28% were seen once; the top ten hold roughly 0.06%. Sequenced sample: naive CD4+ T cells from blood. These receptors were taken from a man between 18 and 29 years old in good health.

The rearrangement uses TRBV14 and TRBJ2-7; TRBD1 agrees at 8 bases. After removal of 4 bases from V and 5 bases from J, the junction contained 10 bases not matched to a gene. This CDR3 contains 15 residues. The germline V gene has CDR1 SGHDN and CDR2 FVKESK. CDR3 protein: CASSLGQGVRHEQYF. In nucleotides, the CDR3 is TGTGCCAGCAGCCTCGGACAGGGAGTCAGGCACGAGCAGTACTTC.

This chain joins TRBV29-1 and TRBJ1-1; D might be TRBD1 (5 bases). From germline, CDR1 is SQVTM and CDR2 ANQGSEA. CDR3 length: 14 amino acids. V shed 3 bases and J shed 3 bases, with 14 bases lying between them. This CDR3 is CSVERQGGDTEAFF. The CDR3 DNA sequence: TGCAGCGTTGAGCGGCAGGGCGGTGACACTGAAGCTTTCTTT.

The J gene is TRBJ2-7, the V gene TRBV30; D is undetermined. The CDR3 is 15 residues long. Germline-derived CDR1 and CDR2 are GTSNPN and SVGIG (reference sequence). Between the trimmed V and J ends, which lost 0 bases and 5 bases, there was a span of 17 bases. The chain's CDR3 is CAWSVRASRHDEQYF. Written as DNA, the CDR3 is TGTGCCTGGAGTGTACGGGCCTCCCGGCATGACGAGCAGTACTTC.

The genes are TRBV28 and TRBJ2-7; no clear D gene. The CDR3 totals 14 residues. Germline CDR1 is MDHEN and CDR2 is SYDVKM. The ends were cut back, 3 bases at V and 2 bases at J, with 11 bases in the middle. The CDR3 protein is CASSLVGPTYEQYF. The CDR3 region has the DNA TGTGCCAGCAGTTTGGTTGGGCCGACCTACGAGCAGTACTTC.

The chain couples TRBV7-9 to TRBJ2-5, with 11 nucleotides matching TRBD2. The CDR3 runs 17 residues. The germline V gene encodes CDR1 SEHNR and CDR2 FQNEAQ (reference sequence). With 5 bases clipped from V and 4 bases from J, the junction kept 12 bases outside the gene matches. The DNA of the CDR3 is TGTGCCAGCAGCCCCCGGACTAGCGGGCAGGGGGGAGAGACCCAGTACTTC. It yields the protein CASSPRTSGQGGETQYF.

This clone was seen only a few times. The V call is TRBV21-1, the J call TRBJ1-2. TRBV21-1 is shown as a pseudogene. This CDR3 region has 14 residues. CDR3 sequence (DNA): TGTGCCAGCAGCACAGAGTTCTCCGCCTATGGCTACACCTTC. The encoded protein is CASSTEFSAYGYTF.

CDR3 bases: TGTGCCAGCAGCCTTTACGGGGCGGCCCAGTACTTC. Protein: CASSLYGAAQYF. V usage is TRBV7-2 and J usage is TRBJ2-5, with D perhaps being TRBD1 or TRBD2 (5 bases each). CDR1 and CDR2 from the germline V gene are SGHTA and FQGNSA. V lost 5 bases and J lost 9, with 13 bases in between. CDR3 length: 12 residues.

V gene TRBV28 combines with J gene TRBJ2-1; D may match TRBD1 or TRBD2 (5 bases each). V was cut by 4 bases and J by 5 bases, with 24 bases left in between. The CDR3 contains 18 residues. Germline lookup yields CDR1 MDHEN and CDR2 SYDVKM. The DNA of the CDR3 is TGTGCCAGCAGTTCCTACCCCTCCCCCCGAGGGGTTAACAATGAGCAGTTCTTC. It is translated as CASSSYPSPRGVNNEQFF. Using reference TRBV28 and TRBJ2-1 for the parts outside the CDR3, the full variable domain is DVKVTQSSRYLVKRTGEKVFLECVQDMDHENMFWYRQDPGLGLRLIYFSYDVKMKEKGDIPEGYSVSREKKERFSLILESASTNQTSMYLCASSSYPSPRGVNNEQFFGPGTRLTVL.

This rearrangement joins TRBV29-1 to TRBJ2-3, with TRBD2 matching 12 bases. J lost 0 bases, V lost 4 bases, and 8 bases had no gene match. There are 17 residues in the CDR3. Germline CDR1 SQVTM, CDR2 ANQGSEA. CDR3 coding DNA: TGCAGCGTTGGACTAGCGGGAGATTCCGTTAGCACAGATACGCAGTATTTT. It translates to CSVGLAGDSVSTDTQYF.

On this clone: At the DNA level, this CDR3 is encoded by other sequences in the same sample as well. This chain connects TRBV25-1 to TRBJ2-6; D is unresolved. The V end was cut by 4 bases, the J end by 1 base, with 2 bases between. The CDR3 covers 13 residues. Germline V CDR1 and CDR2: MGHDK, SYGVNS. CDR3 protein: CASSVSGANVLTF. CDR3 nucleotides: TGTGCCAGCAGTGTTTCTGGGGCCAACGTCCTGACTTTC.

The genes are TRBV7-8 and TRBJ2-7; the D gene is possibly TRBD1 (5 bases). CDR1 SGHVS and CDR2 FQNEAQ come from the germline V gene. CDR3 length equals 13 residues. V lost 1 base and J lost 4, with 8 bases in between. The CDR3 region is CASSLEGWYEQYF. The CDR3, as DNA: TGTGCCAGCAGCTTAGAGGGGTGGTACGAGCAGTACTTC.

In its sample, this clone was seen a few times. The CDR3: CAISTRTDLGYTF. Here the CDR3 DNA reads TGTGCCATCAGTACAAGGACAGACCTCGGCTACACCTTC. The V gene is TRBV10-3, the J gene TRBJ1-2; TRBD1 is a possible D gene (6 bases). Germline CDR1 reads ENHRY; CDR2 reads SYGVKD. CDR3 length: 13 amino acids. Trimming cost V 5 bases and J 8 bases, with 15 bases left between them.

This clone was seen a handful of times. In DNA form, the CDR3 reads TGTGCCAGCAGTCCGCGGGACCCGAGCACAGATACGCAGTATTTT. Protein product: CASSPRDPSTDTQYF. The gene calls are TRBV7-9 and TRBJ2-3; tentatively, D is TRBD2 (6 bases). CDR1 is SEHNR, CDR2 FQNEAQ, per germline (reference sequence). CDR3 size: 15 residues. Trimming shortened V by 6 bases and J by 0 bases, and 13 bases separated the two germline ends.

This clone was seen only a few times. CDR3 in amino acids: CAWISTGSTDTQYF. The CDR3 DNA sequence: TGTGCCTGGATTTCGACGGGAAGCACAGATACGCAGTATTTT. This chain links TRBV30 with TRBJ2-3; the D gene is possibly TRBD2 (5 bases). Trimming left V 4 bases short and J 0 bases short, with 11 bases between. Looked up from germline, CDR1 is GTSNPN and CDR2 is SVGIG (reference sequence). This CDR3 is built from 14 residues.

This clone was observed a handful of times. In nucleotides, the CDR3 is TGTGCCAGCAGCTTAGCGCACGGAAGCTCCTACGAGCAGTACTTC. It yields the protein CASSLAHGSSYEQYF. The chain is built from TRBV7-6 and TRBJ2-7; no clear D gene. CDR1 is SGHVS and CDR2 is FNYEAQ in the germline V gene. The ends were cut back, 0 bases at V and 0 bases at J, with 9 bases in the middle. This CDR3 contains 15 residues.

This clone was seen a handful of times. CDR3 amino acids: CSARTGYEQYF. The DNA of the CDR3 is TGCAGCGCTAGGACAGGGTACGAGCAGTACTTC. This sequence joins TRBV29-1 and TRBJ2-7; 8 positions agree with TRBD1. Trimming removed 7 bases from V and 4 bases from J; junction bases left unmatched: 3. This CDR3 comprises 11 residues. Germline values: CDR1 SQVTM, CDR2 ANQGSEA.

This clone appeared a few times. This chain connects TRBV29-1 to TRBJ2-2, with TRBD1 as a possible D gene (6 bases). Trimming pared 6 bases from V and 0 bases from J, leaving 8 bases between. Germline CDR1 is SQVTM and CDR2 is ANQGSEA. CDR3 length: 13 amino acids. The CDR3 DNA is TGCAGCGTGGACAGATCGAACACCGGGGAGCTGTTTTTT. Residues: CSVDRSNTGELFF.

CDR3 protein: CSSRGAAAAGVTLSYNEQFF. The CDR3 bases are TGCAGCTCCCGGGGGGCTGCAGCAGCGGGAGTGACACTCTCCTACAATGAGCAGTTCTTC. The chain has TRBV29-1 and TRBJ2-1; 8 bases align to TRBD2. The CDR3 consists of 20 residues. The V and J ends lost 8 bases and 0 bases, in that order; junction bases with no gene match: 24. Germline V lookup: CDR1 SQVTM, CDR2 ANQGSEA.

This chain uses TRBV30 with TRBJ1-5; D is undetermined. Trimming took 6 bases from V and 6 from J, leaving 12 bases between them. The CDR3 length is 12 residues. Germline V gives CDR1 GTSNPN, CDR2 SVGIG (reference sequence). The CDR3 DNA reads TGTGCCTGCTTTAATCCTGGTCAGCCCCAGCATTTT. Translation gives CACFNPGQPQHF. The full variable domain, its missing parts supplied by reference TRBV30 and TRBJ1-5, is SQTIHQWPATLVQPVGSPLSLECTVEGTSNPNLYWYRQAAGRGLQLLFYSVGIGQISSEVPQNLSASRPQDRQFILSSKKLLLSDSGFYLCACFNPGQPQHFGDGTRLSIL.

Notes on this clone: The sample has other DNA sequences that encode this CDR3 too. The V gene is TRBV20-1, the J gene TRBJ2-3; D is ambiguous. CDR1 and CDR2 from the germline V gene are DFQATT and SNEGSKA (reference sequence). The CDR3 runs to 11 residues. V lost 6 bases, J lost 0 bases, and 4 bases lay in between. The CDR3 bases are TGCAGTGCCACTAGCACAGATACGCAGTATTTT. Residues: CSATSTDTQYF.

V gene TRBV4-3 combines with J gene TRBJ2-1; the match to TRBD2 covers 7 bases. The CDR3 totals 15 residues. V gave up 5 bases and J gave up 10 bases; unmatched junction bases: 14. Germline CDR1 is LGHNA and CDR2 is YSLEER. This chain's CDR3 is CASSRAGWDFGEQFF. CDR3 bases: TGCGCCAGCAGCAGAGCGGGGTGGGATTTCGGGGAGCAGTTCTTC.

The rearrangement uses TRBV30 and TRBJ1-2, with 7 bases fitting TRBD1. CDR3 size: 15 residues. Germline CDR1 GTSNPN, CDR2 SVGIG (reference sequence). The junction had 9 bases not matched to a gene; V was cut back by 1 base and J by 4 bases. In DNA, the CDR3 is TGTGCCTGGAGTGCACAGGGGCTCGAGGGCTATGGCTACACCTTC. Its translation is CAWSAQGLEGYGYTF. Looking up the rest from reference TRBV30 and TRBJ1-2 gives the full variable domain: SQTIHQWPATLVQPVGSPLSLECTVEGTSNPNLYWYRQAAGRGLQLLFYSVGIGQISSEVPQNLSASRPQDRQFILSSKKLLLSDSGFYLCAWSAQGLEGYGYTFGSGTRLTVV.

The genes are TRBV27 and TRBJ2-2; D is perhaps TRBD1 or TRBD2 (6 bases each). The CDR3 loop spans 15 amino acids. Germline-derived CDR1 and CDR2 are MNHEY and SMNVEV (reference sequence). V lost 8 bases to trimming and J lost 5 bases, with 18 bases between them. Here the CDR3 DNA reads TGTGCCAGCTCCTCTCGGGGGCTGAGTACCGGGGAGCTGTTTTTT. Its translation: CASSSRGLSTGELFF.

This chain joins TRBV14 and TRBJ2-1; 11 bases fit TRBD2. The V gene end was trimmed by 5 bases and the J gene end by 6 bases; junction bases not matched to a gene: 6. CDR1 and CDR2 (germline): SGHDN, FVKESK. This CDR3 comprises 15 residues. In DNA form, the CDR3 reads TGTGCCAGCAGCGCCCTAGCGGGAGGTGTCAATGAGCAGTTCTTC. Protein sequence: CASSALAGGVNEQFF.